The 23 T cell receptor beta chains in this list originate from one sample, sequenced in a study of T cell responses to AZD1222 COVID-19 vaccine. TCRdb's table, derived via immunoSEQ multiplex PCR, lists solely in-frame clones and lacks some. Of 250,000 to 300,000 clones listed, around 93% are singletons. The specimen comprised peripheral blood, sampled 28 days after the second AZD1222 dose. The receptors come from an adult who received the AZD1222 COVID-19 vaccine.

V and J are TRBV2 and TRBJ2-3; 7 bases match TRBD2. Germline V lookup: CDR1 SNHLY, CDR2 FYNNEI. The CDR3 contains 14 residues. V dropped 9 bases and J dropped 6; count of bases not matched to a gene: 12. CDR3 in DNA: TGTGCCAGGGGGTACTATCGCGGGGGTGATACGCAGTATTTT. Translated, it gives CARGYYRGGDTQYF.

V gene TRBV7-9 combines with J gene TRBJ1-2, with D possibly TRBD1 on 5 matching bases. CDR1 is SEHNR and CDR2 is FQNEAQ in the germline V gene (reference sequence). Trimming removed 6 bases at V and 6 bases at J, with 14 bases between. This CDR3 spans 13 amino acids. The chain's CDR3 is CASSLDSGNGYTF. The CDR3 nucleotides read TGTGCCAGCAGTCTAGACAGCGGGAATGGCTACACCTTC.

J is TRBJ1-2 and V is TRBV10-2, with TRBD1 identical over 7 bases. In germline, CDR1 is WSHSY, CDR2 SAAADI. The CDR3 covers 14 residues. Trimming removed 0 bases from V and 7 bases from J; junction bases left unmatched: 5. The CDR3 sequence is CASSESSGGSGYTF. The CDR3 DNA follows: TGCGCCAGCAGTGAGTCGTCAGGGGGAAGTGGCTACACCTTC.

The chain employs TRBV5-5 and TRBJ1-1; D is unresolved. The CDR3 covers 13 residues. Germline V gene data show CDR1 as SGHKS and CDR2 as YYEKEE (reference sequence). V lost 4 bases to trimming and J lost 1 base, with 8 bases between them. The CDR3 DNA is TGTGCCAGCAGCCTCCCCGGGAACACTGAAGCTTTCTTT. It codes for CASSLPGNTEAFF.

This clone was seen once. The CDR3 DNA follows: TGTGCCAGCGCAGGTTCTAGCAATCAGCCCCAGCATTTT. This sequence encodes CASAGSSNQPQHF. The chain couples TRBV7-9 to TRBJ1-5; no reliable D call. Germline assignment: CDR1 SEHNR and CDR2 FQNEAQ (reference sequence). Trimming took 8 bases from V and 0 from J, leaving 8 bases between them. The length of the CDR3 is 13 residues.

This clone was seen only once. The V and J genes are TRBV28 and TRBJ1-1, with a weak D call TRBD1 (5 bases). Trimming shortened V by 3 bases and J by 10 bases, and 12 bases separated the two germline ends. The CDR3 is made up of 12 amino acids. The V gene's germline CDR1 is MDHEN and CDR2 SYDVKM. This CDR3 reads CASSFSNGGAFF. The CDR3 DNA reads as TGTGCCAGCAGTTTCTCCAATGGGGGAGCTTTCTTT.

This clone has a single count. The gene calls are TRBV28 and TRBJ2-4; TRBD2 matches 7 bases. With 11 bases clipped from V and 0 bases from J, the junction kept 19 bases outside the gene matches. This CDR3 spans 18 amino acids. Germline assignment: CDR1 MDHEN and CDR2 SYDVKM. DNA for the CDR3: TGTGCCCAATGGGGCGTGTGGGGGGGAAATTTAGCCAAAAACATTCAGTACTTC. Translated, it gives CAQWGVWGGNLAKNIQYF.

The rearrangement uses TRBV10-3 and TRBJ1-2, with D possibly being TRBD1 (6 bases). There are 14 residues in the CDR3. V lost 4 bases, J lost 8 bases, and 17 bases lay in between. Germline-derived CDR1 and CDR2 are ENHRY and SYGVKD. This chain's CDR3 is CAISASRQATGYTF. The CDR3 bases are TGTGCCATCAGTGCAAGTAGACAGGCCACCGGCTACACCTTC.

This chain links TRBV28 with TRBJ1-5, with D maybe TRBD1 (6 bases). V dropped 5 bases and J dropped 2 bases, with 13 bases sitting between them. This CDR3 is built from 15 residues. Germline V gene sequence: CDR1 MDHEN, CDR2 SYDVKM. CDR3 protein: CASSGGGRGNQPQHF. As DNA, the CDR3 is TGTGCCAGCAGTGGGGGGGGGCGCGGCAATCAGCCCCAGCATTTT.

V usage is TRBV7-2 and J usage is TRBJ1-6, with D possibly TRBD1 on 5 matching bases. From germline, CDR1 is SGHTA and CDR2 FQGNSA. This CDR3 spans 16 amino acids. Between the trimmed V and J ends, which lost 0 bases and 14 bases, there was a span of 20 bases. CDR3 sequence reads: CASSLAHLFGGSALHF. DNA of the CDR3: TGTGCCAGCAGCTTAGCGCACCTGTTTGGGGGAAGTGCCCTCCACTTT.

The V gene is TRBV4-3, the J gene TRBJ2-6; D is undetermined. Trimming shortened V by 1 base and J by 3 bases, and 4 bases separated the two germline ends. CDR1 and CDR2 (germline): LGHNA, YSLEER. The CDR3 runs 14 residues. The CDR3 region is CASSQAGGANVLTF. CDR3 nucleotides: TGCGCCAGCAGCCAAGCTGGTGGGGCCAACGTCCTGACTTTC.

CDR3 DNA: TGCAGTGCTGGCCCCTACGAGCAGTACTTC. Translated, it gives CSAGPYEQYF. This chain uses TRBV20-1 with TRBJ2-7; D is unresolved. CDR1 and CDR2 from the germline V gene are DFQATT and SNEGSKA (reference sequence). This CDR3 is built from 10 residues. Deletions cut 5 bases from V and 2 bases from J, with 4 bases between.

The chain uses TRBV3-1 (or the pseudogene TRBV3-2) and TRBJ2-7; no reliable D call. The CDR3 totals 14 residues. V was clipped by 4 bases and J by 3 bases, with 13 bases between them. Per germline, CDR1 LGHDT and CDR2 YNNKEL (reference sequence). The CDR3 sequence is CASSPQTFGYEQYF. The CDR3 DNA reads as TGTGCCAGCAGCCCGCAAACCTTTGGCTACGAGCAGTACTTC.

The chain carries TRBV11-2 and TRBJ2-7; 12 positions agree with TRBD2. Trimming took 4 bases from V and 4 from J; bases not matched to a gene: 5. Germline V gene sequence: CDR1 SGHAT, CDR2 FQNNGV. The CDR3 has 15 amino acids. CDR3 bases: TGTGCCAGCAGCTCTGGACTAGCGGGGACTTACGAGCAGTACTTC. Translation: CASSSGLAGTYEQYF.

The chain has TRBV5-1 and TRBJ2-2; TRBD1 agrees at 8 bases. The trim removed 1 base at V and 6 bases at J, leaving 5 bases unmatched. The germline CDR1 and CDR2 sequences are SGHRS and YFSETQ. The CDR3 contains 15 residues. CDR3 in DNA: TGCGCCAGCAGCTTGTTCCAGGGGGCGCCCGGGGAGCTGTTTTTT. This encodes CASSLFQGAPGELFF.

This clone was seen only once. This chain links TRBV19 with TRBJ1-1; D not resolved. The V and J ends lost 3 bases and 5 bases respectively, with 10 bases between them. CDR1 and CDR2 from the germline V gene are LNHDA and SQIVND (reference sequence). This CDR3 is 13 amino acids long. The CDR3 loop is CASSIGVSTEAFF. The CDR3 DNA follows: TGTGCCAGTAGTATTGGTGTGAGTACTGAAGCTTTCTTT.

The chain recombines TRBV4-3 with TRBJ1-5, with D hard to call. V gave up 1 base and J gave up 1 base, with 8 bases separating them. The CDR3 has 15 amino acids. The germline CDR1 and CDR2 sequences are LGHNA and YSLEER. CDR3 nucleotides: TGCGCCAGCAGCCAAGCTCCTGGGAGCAATCAGCCCCAGCATTTT. Translation: CASSQAPGSNQPQHF.

The chain employs TRBV4-1 and TRBJ2-7; D may be TRBD2 (5 bases). CDR3 length: 13 amino acids. V was trimmed by 0 bases and J by 7 bases, leaving 10 bases between them. The germline CDR1 and CDR2 sequences are MGHRA and YSYEKL. The CDR3, as DNA: TGCGCCAGCAGCCAAGATGTGAGGGTTGAGCAGTACTTC. Translated: CASSQDVRVEQYF.

The chain recombines TRBV5-1 with TRBJ2-7; 8 bases line up with TRBD1. Per the germline V gene, CDR1 is SGHRS and CDR2 is YFSETQ. V dropped 3 bases and J dropped 3; count of bases not matched to a gene: 5. The CDR3 consists of 14 residues. The chain's CDR3 is CASSSDRAGYEQYF. The CDR3 DNA reads as TGCGCCAGCAGCTCGGACAGGGCAGGCTACGAGCAGTACTTC.

The rearrangement links TRBV7-9 to TRBJ2-1; 7 bases line up with TRBD1. This CDR3 contains 13 residues. Germline CDR1 reads SEHNR; CDR2 reads FQNEAQ (reference sequence). Trimming at V came to 1 base and at J to 11 bases, leaving 5 bases not matched to a gene. This chain's CDR3 is CASSLGDSRKQFF. CDR3 DNA: TGTGCCAGCAGCTTAGGGGACAGCAGGAAGCAGTTCTTC.

The chain uses TRBV18 and TRBJ1-1; TRBD1 might be the D (6 bases). Trimming stripped 1 base from V and 3 bases from J, with 9 bases between. Germline V gene lookup returns CDR1 KGHSH and CDR2 LQKENI. This CDR3 has 14 residues. This CDR3 is CASSPLAGDTEAFF. DNA for the CDR3: TGTGCCAGCTCACCACTGGCAGGGGACACTGAAGCTTTCTTT.

The chain carries TRBV7-2 and TRBJ1-1; D is unresolved. This CDR3 region has 14 residues. Germline CDR1 and CDR2: SGHTA and FQGNSA. V lost 2 bases to trimming and J lost 8 bases, with 15 bases between them. In DNA form, the CDR3 reads TGTGCCAGCAGCTTACCCGGACCGGAGAGGGAAGCTTTCTTT. Translation: CASSLPGPEREAFF.

V usage is TRBV28 and J usage is TRBJ2-1; 14 positions match TRBD2. Per the germline V gene, CDR1 is MDHEN and CDR2 is SYDVKM. Trimming cost V 7 bases and J 7 bases; bases outside gene matches: 3. This CDR3 region has 14 residues. CDR3 protein: CASMGTSGGNEQFF. Written as DNA, the CDR3 is TGTGCCAGCATGGGGACTAGCGGGGGAAATGAGCAGTTCTTC. The whole variable domain, filled in from reference TRBV28 and TRBJ2-1, reads DVKVTQSSRYLVKRTGEKVFLECVQDMDHENMFWYRQDPGLGLRLIYFSYDVKMKEKGDIPEGYSVSREKKERFSLILESASTNQTSMYLCASMGTSGGNEQFFGPGTRLTVL.